The TCR beta chain under discussion was sequenced for a study of Graves' ophthalmopathy and Graves' hyperthyroidism. J was trimmed by 6 bases and V by 2 bases; bases with no gene match: 2. This CDR3 comprises 13 residues. The germline gives CDR1 SGHAT, CDR2 FQNNGV. Study-wide results and caveats: Researchers report that a 13-signature model separated ophthalmopathy from stable hyperthyroidism, posting around 86% sensitivity and roughly 81% specificity.

Under 3 months in duration, the ophthalmopathy in affected donors had moderate-to-severe activity, CAS ≥3 and NOSPECS ≥4. This clonotype was detected ten times or more. What it binds is unknown. Transcripts of RNA were the source for amplifying TCR beta CDR3 regions. The first round was an RT-PCR with HTBI primers, and the second round was a multiplex PCR. TCRdb ran MiXCR on the multiplex PCR reads and lists one entry per CDR3 protein. This table holds hundreds of thousands of distinct CDR3 sequences, roughly 39% found once. This receptor was taken from an adult man with Graves' ophthalmopathy. The specimen was peripheral blood. J is TRBJ1-2 and V is TRBV11-2; 8 bases fit TRBD1. The CDR3 region has the DNA TGTGCCAGCAGCTTACAGGGGGCCAATGGCTACACCTTC. This encodes CASSLQGANGYTF.